A single sample gave rise to the 4 T cell receptor beta chains below, sequenced in a study of early stage breast cancer tumors. Only in-frame clones appear in the TCRdb table, and some are missing; sequencing was by immunoSEQ multiplex PCR. Here the sample spans 50,000 or so clones, roughly four fifths being singletons. Sample: blood. These receptors were collected from a person between 50 and 60 years old with breast cancer.

The gene calls are TRBV6-5 and TRBJ1-1, with 7 bases lining up with TRBD1. The CDR3 sequence is 13 residues long. V shed 5 bases, J shed 3 bases, and the junction held 3 bases outside the gene matches. Germline CDR1 MNHEY, CDR2 SVGAGI. CDR3 in DNA: TGTGCCAGCAGTGCGACAGGGTACACTGAAGCTTTCTTT. Translation gives CASSATGYTEAFF.

This clone showed up just a few times. This rearrangement joins TRBV4-3 to TRBJ1-2; 7 nucleotides align to TRBD1. CDR1 is LGHNA and CDR2 is YSLEER in the germline V gene. The CDR3 has 15 residues. V shed 3 bases and J 6 bases; nucleotides not matched to a gene: 10. In nucleotides, the CDR3 is TGCGCCAGCAGCCAGGAATCCACAGGGGTTAATGGCTACACCTTC. Protein sequence: CASSQESTGVNGYTF.

The chain is built from TRBV11-3 and TRBJ2-7; a possible D gene is TRBD1 (6 bases). V lost 5 bases and J 0 bases, leaving 20 bases between the germline ends. Per the germline V gene, CDR1 is SGHNT and CDR2 is YENEEA. The CDR3 loop spans 17 amino acids. The CDR3 sequence: CASSPVLIDRSSYEQYF. The CDR3, as DNA: TGTGCCAGCAGCCCCGTCCTAATCGACAGGAGCTCCTACGAGCAGTACTTC.

The CDR3 here is CASSRTSRPSYNEQFF. The CDR3 nucleotides are TGTGCCAGCAGCCGAACTTCCCGACCCTCCTACAATGAGCAGTTCTTC. The J gene is TRBJ2-1, the V gene TRBV5-6; no reliable D call. This CDR3 is built from 16 residues. The germline V gene has CDR1 SGHDT and CDR2 YYEEEE. Trimming left V 4 bases short and J 0 bases short, with 14 bases between.